A selection of T cell receptor beta chains follows, all from one sample in a study of T cell responses to AZD1222 COVID-19 vaccine. Assay: immunoSEQ multiplex PCR; the TCRdb copy retains only in-frame clones and omits some. The repertoire holds about 82,000 clones, with about 90% as singletons. The sample consisted of peripheral blood, taken 28 days after the second AZD1222 dose. The receptors were sampled from an adult who received the AZD1222 COVID-19 vaccine. Both conserved end residues are part of each CDR3. A D gene is named only where the DNA matches it firmly. Not every row has a clone size; where given, it reads once, few, many or a size class.

DNA: TGTGCCAGCAGCCAAGACGCAGGGAGAATCGGGGCCTATGGCTACACCTTC
CDR3: CASSQDAGRIGAYGYTF
V: TRBV3-1/TRBV3-2
D: .
J: TRBJ1-2
size: .

DNA: TGCAGCGCCTTAATGTCCCGGACAGGGTATGGCTACACCTTC
CDR3: CSALMSRTGYGYTF
V: TRBV29-1
D: TRBD1
J: TRBJ1-2
size: .

DNA: TGTGCCAGTAGTATCAACAGGGACACCGGGGAGCTGTTTTTT
CDR3: CASSINRDTGELFF
V: TRBV19
D: .
J: TRBJ2-2
size: .

DNA: TGTGCCAGCAGCCAAGAACGAGGGGGGGGCTACACCTTC
CDR3: CASSQERGGGYTF
V: TRBV4-2
D: .
J: TRBJ1-2
size: .

DNA: TGTGCCAGTAGTACTCAGGACAGGGGGCTCTATGGCTACACCTTC
CDR3: CASSTQDRGLYGYTF
V: TRBV19
D: TRBD1
J: TRBJ1-2
size: .

DNA: TGTGCCAGCACCAATATCCTCTATGGCTACACCTTC
CDR3: CASTNILYGYTF
V: TRBV12-3/TRBV12-4
D: .
J: TRBJ1-2
size: .

DNA: TGCGCCAGCAGTGAGTCAGACAGGGACAATCAGCCCCAGCATTTT
CDR3: CASSESDRDNQPQHF
V: TRBV10-2
D: TRBD1
J: TRBJ1-5
size: .

DNA: TGTGCCAGCAGCGTAGGACTAGCGGGGGCCCATCTTCCCTACAATGAGCAGTTCTTC
CDR3: CASSVGLAGAHLPYNEQFF
V: TRBV9
D: TRBD2
J: TRBJ2-1
size: .

DNA: TGTGCCAGCAGTTACGGGGGGGCTGTGGAGCCCCAGCATTTT
CDR3: CASSYGGAVEPQHF
V: TRBV6-2/TRBV6-3
D: .
J: TRBJ1-5
size: once

DNA: TGTGCCAGCTCACCACAAGGAGGGAATGGCTACACCTTC
CDR3: CASSPQGGNGYTF
V: TRBV18
D: .
J: TRBJ1-2
size: .

DNA: TGTGCCAGCAGGGCCCCTAATGAAAAACTGTTTTTT
CDR3: CASRAPNEKLFF
V: TRBV6-5
D: .
J: TRBJ1-4
size: .

DNA: TGTGCCAGCAGTTACGTTGCCGGCGGCTATGGCTACACCTTC
CDR3: CASSYVAGGYGYTF
V: TRBV6-5
D: .
J: TRBJ1-2
size: .

DNA: TGTGCCAGCAGCTTTCCGACCGGGCCGAGCTATGGCTACACCTTC
CDR3: CASSFPTGPSYGYTF
V: TRBV5-4
D: .
J: TRBJ1-2
size: .

DNA: TGTGCCAGCTCACCTTTGGGCGTGGACCAAGCCGCGAACACTGAAGCTTTCTTT
CDR3: CASSPLGVDQAANTEAFF
V: TRBV18
D: .
J: TRBJ1-1
size: .

DNA: TGTGCCACTACAAACAGGGGTAGCGCTGAAGCTTTCTTT
CDR3: CATTNRGSAEAFF
V: TRBV2
D: TRBD1
J: TRBJ1-1
size: .

DNA: TGTGCCAGCACCCCGGAGAAAGGTCGGGACACTGAAGCTTTCTTT
CDR3: CASTPEKGRDTEAFF
V: TRBV7-2
D: .
J: TRBJ1-1
size: .

DNA: TGTGCCAGCAGTTTAGGGCCGTCCTACGAGCAGTACTTC
CDR3: CASSLGPSYEQYF
V: TRBV12-3/TRBV12-4
D: .
J: TRBJ2-7
size: .

DNA: TGTGCCAGCAGCTTGGGACGGACAGGCTATGGCTACACCTTC
CDR3: CASSLGRTGYGYTF
V: TRBV7-6
D: TRBD1
J: TRBJ1-2
size: .

DNA: TGTGCCAGCACCCGACAGGGGTACACTGAAGCTTTCTTT
CDR3: CASTRQGYTEAFF
V: TRBV2
D: TRBD1
J: TRBJ1-1
size: once

DNA: TGTGCCAGCAGCCAAGCTGATTCTATCTATGGCTACACCTTC
CDR3: CASSQADSIYGYTF
V: TRBV3-1/TRBV3-2
D: .
J: TRBJ1-2
size: few

DNA: TGTGCCAGCAGCTTTGGGTGGGGGGGCCTCCAAGAGACCCAGTACTTC
CDR3: CASSFGWGGLQETQYF
V: TRBV7-9
D: .
J: TRBJ2-5
size: once

DNA: TGTGCCTGGAGTTCAGAAATGGGGCCAGGAAAACTGTTTTTT
CDR3: CAWSSEMGPGKLFF
V: TRBV30
D: .
J: TRBJ1-4
size: .

DNA: TGTGCCAGCAGTCAGGGGATCCCAAATCTTAAACTGTTTTTT
CDR3: CASSQGIPNLKLFF
V: TRBV27
D: .
J: TRBJ1-4
size: .

DNA: TGTGCCAGCTCACCGGGGGAGGGGGCGAACACTGAAGCTTTCTTT
CDR3: CASSPGEGANTEAFF
V: TRBV18
D: TRBD1
J: TRBJ1-1
size: .

DNA: TGTGCCAGCAGCCAGGCTACCCCCAAGACAGGGAGGAACACTGAAGCTTTCTTT
CDR3: CASSQATPKTGRNTEAFF
V: TRBV3-1/TRBV3-2
D: TRBD1
J: TRBJ1-1
size: .

DNA: TGTGCCAGCAGCCCCGCCCATCAGCCCCAGCATTTT
CDR3: CASSPAHQPQHF
V: TRBV6-2/TRBV6-3
D: .
J: TRBJ1-5
size: once

DNA: TGTGCCAGCAGTTCCTCGGGACTTCTTTCTAATAGCAATCAGCCCCAGCATTTT
CDR3: CASSSSGLLSNSNQPQHF
V: TRBV28
D: .
J: TRBJ1-5
size: .

DNA: TGTGCCAGCAGCCTACAGGGGACGAACCGCAATCAGCCCCAGCATTTT
CDR3: CASSLQGTNRNQPQHF
V: TRBV28
D: TRBD1
J: TRBJ1-5
size: .

DNA: TGTGCCAGCTCACCAGGGACAAACCAAGAGCAGTACTTC
CDR3: CASSPGTNQEQYF
V: TRBV18
D: .
J: TRBJ2-7
size: .

DNA: TGTGCCAGCAGCCCACGGGGACTAAACACAGATACGCAGTATTTT
CDR3: CASSPRGLNTDTQYF
V: TRBV5-6
D: TRBD2
J: TRBJ2-3
size: .

DNA: TGTGCCAGCAGTCCGGGACAGGTGAACACCGGGGAGCTGTTTTTT
CDR3: CASSPGQVNTGELFF
V: TRBV28
D: TRBD1
J: TRBJ2-2
size: .

DNA: TGTGCCTGCACCTCAAGGACAGGGTTGGGTGGCTACACCTTC
CDR3: CACTSRTGLGGYTF
V: TRBV30
D: TRBD1
J: TRBJ1-2
size: .

DNA: TGCGCCAGCCGCGAGGGGGGGCCGATCACAGATACGCAGTATTTT
CDR3: CASREGGPITDTQYF
V: TRBV5-1
D: .
J: TRBJ2-3
size: .

DNA: TGTGCCAGCAGGGACAGGGGGGCGAGAGAAAAACTGTTTTTT
CDR3: CASRDRGAREKLFF
V: TRBV2
D: TRBD1
J: TRBJ1-4
size: .

DNA: TGTGCCAGCAGCCCATTCCCTTCCTCCCTAGCTAACTATGGCTACACCTTC
CDR3: CASSPFPSSLANYGYTF
V: TRBV3-1/TRBV3-2
D: .
J: TRBJ1-2
size: .

DNA: TGTGCCAGCTCTCTACGGACAGGTAGCACAGATACGCAGTATTTT
CDR3: CASSLRTGSTDTQYF
V: TRBV18
D: TRBD1
J: TRBJ2-3
size: .

DNA: TGTGCCAGTACGGGACAGGGGTCCGCAACTAATGAAAAACTGTTTTTT
CDR3: CASTGQGSATNEKLFF
V: TRBV19
D: TRBD1
J: TRBJ1-4
size: .

DNA: TGTGCCAGCAGTTTAGGGGGGGCAAGGGGCTACACCTTC
CDR3: CASSLGGARGYTF
V: TRBV28
D: .
J: TRBJ1-2
size: .

DNA: TGTGCCTGGAGTATGTCGTTAAACTATGGCTACACCTTC
CDR3: CAWSMSLNYGYTF
V: TRBV30
D: .
J: TRBJ1-2
size: .

DNA: TGTGCCAGCTCACCCCAACAGGGGGCTCGGGATACGCAGTATTTT
CDR3: CASSPQQGARDTQYF
V: TRBV18
D: TRBD1
J: TRBJ2-3
size: .

DNA: TGCGCCAGCAGCCACAAGATACTGTCAGATTACGAGCAGTACTTC
CDR3: CASSHKILSDYEQYF
V: TRBV4-1
D: .
J: TRBJ2-7
size: .

DNA: TGTGCCAGCAGCCAAGTCCGGGCCCGCCTTGAAAAACTGTTTTTT
CDR3: CASSQVRARLEKLFF
V: TRBV14
D: .
J: TRBJ1-4
size: medium-sized

DNA: TGTGCCAGCAGCTTGGGGAGGATTGGGACAGGGGGCGAGACCCAGTACTTC
CDR3: CASSLGRIGTGGETQYF
V: TRBV5-5
D: TRBD1
J: TRBJ2-5
size: .

DNA: TGTGCCAGCAGCTTAGGAGGCAGGTCCTATGGCTACACCTTC
CDR3: CASSLGGRSYGYTF
V: TRBV11-3
D: .
J: TRBJ1-2
size: .

DNA: TGCGCCAGCAGCCAACGATCAGGGGGCGACACTGAAGCTTTCTTT
CDR3: CASSQRSGGDTEAFF
V: TRBV4-1
D: TRBD1
J: TRBJ1-1
size: .

DNA: TGCGCCAGCAGCCAACAGGATGCTCAAGAGACCCAGTACTTC
CDR3: CASSQQDAQETQYF
V: TRBV5-1
D: .
J: TRBJ2-5
size: .

DNA: TGTGCCAGCAGCGGGGGGCCCTTGAACACTGAAGCTTTCTTT
CDR3: CASSGGPLNTEAFF
V: TRBV5-4
D: .
J: TRBJ1-1
size: .

DNA: TGTGCCAGCAGTTTGGGTGTGGATCATGGCTACACCTTC
CDR3: CASSLGVDHGYTF
V: TRBV28
D: .
J: TRBJ1-2
size: once